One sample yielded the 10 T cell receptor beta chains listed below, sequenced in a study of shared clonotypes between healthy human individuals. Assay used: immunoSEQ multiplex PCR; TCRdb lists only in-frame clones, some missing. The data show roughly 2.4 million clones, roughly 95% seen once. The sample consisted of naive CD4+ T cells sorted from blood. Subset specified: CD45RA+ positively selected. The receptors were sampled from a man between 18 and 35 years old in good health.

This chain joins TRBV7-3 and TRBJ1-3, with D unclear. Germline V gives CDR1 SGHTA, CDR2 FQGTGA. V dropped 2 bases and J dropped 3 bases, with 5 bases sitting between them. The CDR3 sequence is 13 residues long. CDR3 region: CASSLYFGNTIYF. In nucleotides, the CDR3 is TGTGCCAGCAGCTTATATTTTGGAAACACCATATATTTT.

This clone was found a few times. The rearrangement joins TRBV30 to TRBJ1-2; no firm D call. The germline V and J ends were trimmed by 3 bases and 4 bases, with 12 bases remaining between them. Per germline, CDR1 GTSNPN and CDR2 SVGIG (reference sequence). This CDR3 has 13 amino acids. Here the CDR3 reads CAWSAAGGYGYTF. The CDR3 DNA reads TGTGCCTGGAGCGCGGCGGGTGGCTATGGCTACACCTTC.

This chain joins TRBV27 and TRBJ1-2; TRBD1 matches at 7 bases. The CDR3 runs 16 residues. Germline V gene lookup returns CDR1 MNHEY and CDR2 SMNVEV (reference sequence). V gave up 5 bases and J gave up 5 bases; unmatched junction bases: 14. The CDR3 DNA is TGTGCCAGCAGTCCTGAGGGGGCCCTAGTAGGTTATGGCTACACCTTC. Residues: CASSPEGALVGYGYTF.

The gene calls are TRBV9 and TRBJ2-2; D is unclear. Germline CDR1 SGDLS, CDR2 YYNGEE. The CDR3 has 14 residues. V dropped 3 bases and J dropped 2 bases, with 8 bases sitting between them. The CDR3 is CASSAQTNTGELFF. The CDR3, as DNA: TGTGCCAGCAGCGCACAGACAAACACCGGGGAGCTGTTTTTT.

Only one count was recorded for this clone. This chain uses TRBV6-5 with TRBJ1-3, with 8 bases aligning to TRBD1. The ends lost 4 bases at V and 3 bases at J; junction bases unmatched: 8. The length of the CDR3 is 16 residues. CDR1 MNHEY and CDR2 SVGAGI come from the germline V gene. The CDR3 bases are TGTGCCAGCAGTTTCTACCGGGACAGGATTGGAAACACCATATATTTT. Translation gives CASSFYRDRIGNTIYF.

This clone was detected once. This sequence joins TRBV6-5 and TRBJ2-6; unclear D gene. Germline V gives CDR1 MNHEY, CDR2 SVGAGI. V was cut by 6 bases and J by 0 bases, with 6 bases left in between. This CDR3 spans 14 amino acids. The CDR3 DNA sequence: TGTGCCAGCAGACCAAACTCTGGGGCCAACGTCCTGACTTTC. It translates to CASRPNSGANVLTF.

The CDR3 sequence is CASSPQGGTLNYGYTF. Written as DNA, the CDR3 is TGTGCCAGCAGCCCCCAGGGAGGGACCCTTAACTATGGCTACACCTTC. The rearrangement links TRBV9 to TRBJ1-2; possible D gene TRBD1, 5 bases. The CDR3 runs 16 residues. The ends were cut back, 4 bases at V and 1 base at J, with 17 bases in the middle. Germline V gene sequence: CDR1 SGDLS, CDR2 YYNGEE.

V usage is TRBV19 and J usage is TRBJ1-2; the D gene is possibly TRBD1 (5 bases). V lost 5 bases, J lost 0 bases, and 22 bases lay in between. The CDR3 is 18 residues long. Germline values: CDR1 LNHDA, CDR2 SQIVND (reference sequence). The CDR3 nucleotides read TGTGCCAGTAGTTCAGGGCCAATAGCCCCCTCTACTAACTATGGCTACACCTTC. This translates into CASSSGPIAPSTNYGYTF.

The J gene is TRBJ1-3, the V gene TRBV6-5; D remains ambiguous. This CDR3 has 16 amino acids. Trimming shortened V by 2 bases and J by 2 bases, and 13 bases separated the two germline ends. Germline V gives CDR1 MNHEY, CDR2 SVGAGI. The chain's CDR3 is CASSYGGVSTGNTIYF. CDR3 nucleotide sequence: TGTGCCAGCAGTTACGGCGGGGTATCAACTGGAAACACCATATATTTT.

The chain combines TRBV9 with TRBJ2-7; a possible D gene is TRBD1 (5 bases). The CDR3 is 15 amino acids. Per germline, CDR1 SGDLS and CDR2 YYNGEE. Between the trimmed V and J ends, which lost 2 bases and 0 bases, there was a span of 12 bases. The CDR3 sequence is CASSVRDSHSYEQYF. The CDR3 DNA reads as TGTGCCAGCAGCGTGAGAGACAGCCACTCCTACGAGCAGTACTTC.